This T cell receptor beta chain originates from a study of vaccination effects on CD4 cells after COVID-19. Study information: Post-vaccine sampling occurred a median 72 days after the second dose. Findings and limits, study-wide: Clones induced by infection and by vaccine showed marked clonal contraction late after vaccination.

J was trimmed by 3 bases and V by 2 bases; bases with no gene match: 8. From germline, CDR1 is SGHNT and CDR2 YYREEE (reference sequence). CDR3 length: 15 residues. Turning to this clone: Antigen specificity is unknown.

Assay: immunoSEQ multiplex PCR; the TCRdb copy retains only in-frame clones and omits some. The data show fewer than 25,000 clones, 70% to 75% seen once. CD4+ T cells specific for antigen were expanded with viral peptide pools by the ViraFEST assay before sequencing. Investigators separated out CD4+ T cells once 10 days of culture had passed. All study participants received two doses of BNT162b2 or mRNA-1273 vaccine. Cultures of fewer than 2.5 million PBMC per well contained approximately 10 IU/ml IL-2 plus 10 ug/ml peptides. The authors exchanged half the medium for IL-2 medium on days 3 and 7. This sequence was found in a human donor who received a COVID-19 vaccine. V gene TRBV5-4 combines with J gene TRBJ2-7, with 7 bases aligning to TRBD1. This sample comprised CD4+ T cells from PBMCs cultured with SARS-CoV-2 spike peptides, obtained after COVID-19 vaccination. The CDR3 DNA follows: TGTGCCAGCAGCTTTCCCGGGACAGCGTTCTACGAGCAGTACTTC. Translation gives CASSFPGTAFYEQYF.